Listed below are T cell receptor beta chains from one sample, sequenced in a study of human T cells and chemical hapten exposure. TCRdb re-called the RACE reads with MiXCR, one entry per CDR3 protein. The sample yields fewer than 300,000 distinct CDR3 sequences, approximately 8.6% seen once. The sample here was whole blood, taken in connection with sensitization to the hapten diphenylcyclopropenone (DPC). All receptors come from a woman in her 40s with alopecia areata. Some clones in this sample may be carry-over from other donors' samples. CDR3s include the opening cysteine and the closing phenylalanine or tryptophan. A D gene is named only where the DNA matches it firmly. The size entry is marked missing in some rows and otherwise reads once, few, many or a size class.

clone_size: -
v_call: TRBV5-1
j_call: TRBJ2-1
d_call: TRBD2
cdr3_nt: TGCGCCAGCAGCGTTTCTAGCGGGAGCTCCTACAATGAGCAGTTCTTC
cdr3_aa: CASSVSSGSSYNEQFF

clone_size: -
v_call: TRBV29-1
j_call: TRBJ1-5
d_call: TRBD1
cdr3_nt: TGCAGCGTGGCTCGATTGGGACAGGACAATCAGCCCCAGCATTTT
cdr3_aa: CSVARLGQDNQPQHF

clone_size: few
v_call: TRBV20-1
j_call: TRBJ1-2
d_call: -
cdr3_nt: TGCAGTCCAGAGGGGACAATCCCGGGCTACACCTTC
cdr3_aa: CSPEGTIPGYTF

clone_size: -
v_call: TRBV28
j_call: TRBJ1-2
d_call: TRBD1
cdr3_nt: TGTGCCAGCGGGACAGGGGGCAGGAGCTATGGCTACACCTTC
cdr3_aa: CASGTGGRSYGYTF

clone_size: many
v_call: TRBV18
j_call: TRBJ2-5
d_call: -
cdr3_nt: TGTGCCAGCTCACCCCTGAGGGGCGCCCAAGAGACCCAGTACTTC
cdr3_aa: CASSPLRGAQETQYF

clone_size: -
v_call: TRBV14
j_call: TRBJ2-3
d_call: TRBD2
cdr3_nt: TGTGCCAGCAGCCAAGAGTGTATGCGGGAGTGCGGCACAGATACGCAGTATTTT
cdr3_aa: CASSQECMRECGTDTQYF

clone_size: few
v_call: TRBV4-2
j_call: TRBJ1-1
d_call: -
cdr3_nt: TGTGCCAGCAGCCAAGAAAGGGGGGCGAACACTGAAGCTTTCTTT
cdr3_aa: CASSQERGANTEAFF

clone_size: few
v_call: TRBV4-3
j_call: TRBJ1-1
d_call: -
cdr3_nt: TGCGCCAGCAGCCAAGATACTAGGGTTTCGGAAGCTTTCTTT
cdr3_aa: CASSQDTRVSEAFF

clone_size: few
v_call: TRBV7-2
j_call: TRBJ2-7
d_call: -
cdr3_nt: TGTGCCAGCAGCTTAGCTATCTACGAGCAGTACTTC
cdr3_aa: CASSLAIYEQYF

clone_size: -
v_call: TRBV6-2/TRBV6-3
j_call: TRBJ1-1
d_call: -
cdr3_nt: TGTGCCAGCAGTTACTCGTGGACACACATTACGGTAGACACTGAAGCTTTCTTT
cdr3_aa: CASSYSWTHITVDTEAFF

clone_size: many
v_call: TRBV20-1
j_call: TRBJ2-7
d_call: TRBD1
cdr3_nt: TGCAGTGCCGTGCGGGACAGGGCCCCCTACGAGCAGTACTTC
cdr3_aa: CSAVRDRAPYEQYF

clone_size: -
v_call: TRBV12-3/TRBV12-4
j_call: TRBJ1-5
d_call: -
cdr3_nt: TGTGCCAGCAGCACGACAGTTAGCAATCAGCCCCAGCATTTT
cdr3_aa: CASSTTVSNQPQHF

clone_size: -
v_call: TRBV25-1
j_call: TRBJ2-1
d_call: -
cdr3_nt: TGTGCCAGTGGACTTTGGGGCAATGAGCAGTTCTTC
cdr3_aa: CASGLWGNEQFF

clone_size: many
v_call: TRBV7-2
j_call: TRBJ1-1
d_call: -
cdr3_nt: TGTGCCAGCAGCTTCGGGATAAACACTGAAGCTTTCTTT
cdr3_aa: CASSFGINTEAFF

clone_size: many
v_call: TRBV12-3/TRBV12-4
j_call: TRBJ2-1
d_call: -
cdr3_nt: TGTGCCAGCAGTTTAGCGTACAACAATGAGCAGTTCTTC
cdr3_aa: CASSLAYNNEQFF

clone_size: few
v_call: TRBV5-6
j_call: TRBJ2-1
d_call: -
cdr3_nt: TGTGCCAGCAGCTCCGGACTGTTTACGCAGTTCTTC
cdr3_aa: CASSSGLFTQFF

clone_size: few
v_call: TRBV28
j_call: TRBJ2-7
d_call: -
cdr3_nt: TGTGCCAGCAGGGATGTGGCGTACGAGCAGTACTTC
cdr3_aa: CASRDVAYEQYF

clone_size: -
v_call: TRBV20-1
j_call: TRBJ2-1
d_call: TRBD2
cdr3_nt: TGCAGTGCTAGAGCTTTAGCGGGAACTAGGATCGATGAGCAGTTCTTC
cdr3_aa: CSARALAGTRIDEQFF

clone_size: few
v_call: TRBV20-1
j_call: TRBJ2-3
d_call: TRBD1
cdr3_nt: TGCAGTGCTAGGGATCAGGGGGTCACAGATACGCAGTATTTT
cdr3_aa: CSARDQGVTDTQYF

clone_size: many
v_call: TRBV28
j_call: TRBJ2-7
d_call: TRBD1
cdr3_nt: TGTGCCAGCGGGCGGGCAGGGGGCTCCTACGAGCAGTACTTC
cdr3_aa: CASGRAGGSYEQYF

clone_size: -
v_call: TRBV6-5
j_call: TRBJ2-3
d_call: -
cdr3_nt: TGTGCCAGCAGTTACTCAGGAGGGAGTTCAGATACGCAGTATTTT
cdr3_aa: CASSYSGGSSDTQYF

clone_size: -
v_call: TRBV27
j_call: TRBJ1-1
d_call: -
cdr3_nt: TGTGCCAGCAGTGCAGAGGGGTGGGCGCTGAACACTGAAGCTTTCTTT
cdr3_aa: CASSAEGWALNTEAFF

clone_size: -
v_call: TRBV7-2
j_call: TRBJ1-5
d_call: -
cdr3_nt: TGTGCCAGCAGCTTAGAGTGGAGCAGGGAGTTTGGACCCCAGCATTTT
cdr3_aa: CASSLEWSREFGPQHF

clone_size: -
v_call: TRBV21-1
j_call: TRBJ2-4
d_call: -
cdr3_nt: TGTGCCAGCAGCAAGACGGGGACAGCCGACCTAGCCAAAAACATTCAGTACTTC
cdr3_aa: CASSKTGTADLAKNIQYF

clone_size: -
v_call: TRBV21-1
j_call: TRBJ2-7
d_call: -
cdr3_nt: TGTGCCAGCACCGAGGGGGGGGCCGAACCCTACGAGCAGTACTTC
cdr3_aa: CASTEGGAEPYEQYF

clone_size: few
v_call: TRBV20-1
j_call: TRBJ2-7
d_call: TRBD2
cdr3_nt: TGCAGTGCTAGGGGGGGGAACGAGCAGTACTTC
cdr3_aa: CSARGGNEQYF

clone_size: many
v_call: TRBV20-1
j_call: TRBJ1-1
d_call: -
cdr3_nt: TGCAGTGCTGGAGGCTCGGGGCAGGGGACCACTGAAGCTTTCTTT
cdr3_aa: CSAGGSGQGTTEAFF

clone_size: many
v_call: TRBV5-4
j_call: TRBJ2-5
d_call: -
cdr3_nt: TGTGCCAGCAGCTTGAAAGTAGGGGGTGTTGAGACCCAGTACTTC
cdr3_aa: CASSLKVGGVETQYF

clone_size: -
v_call: TRBV24-1
j_call: TRBJ2-3
d_call: -
cdr3_nt: TGTGCCACCAGTGATCTAGGGACTCGCACAGATACGCAGTATTTT
cdr3_aa: CATSDLGTRTDTQYF

clone_size: -
v_call: TRBV4-3
j_call: TRBJ2-3
d_call: TRBD2
cdr3_nt: TGCGCCAGCAGCCAAGATGCTAGCGGGAGGGAGGGTACGCAGTATTTT
cdr3_aa: CASSQDASGREGTQYF

clone_size: few
v_call: TRBV6-5
j_call: TRBJ2-7
d_call: TRBD2
cdr3_nt: TGTGCCAGCAGTTTTACTAGCGGGCACGAGCAGTACTTC
cdr3_aa: CASSFTSGHEQYF

clone_size: many
v_call: TRBV29-1
j_call: TRBJ2-5
d_call: TRBD1
cdr3_nt: TGCAGCGTTGTCTCCTTGGACAGGCAAGAGACCCAGTACTTC
cdr3_aa: CSVVSLDRQETQYF

clone_size: -
v_call: TRBV24-1
j_call: TRBJ2-3
d_call: TRBD2
cdr3_nt: TGTGCCACCAGTGATTTCGGGGCGGGAGTTCAAGATACGCAGTATTTT
cdr3_aa: CATSDFGAGVQDTQYF

clone_size: -
v_call: TRBV5-5
j_call: TRBJ2-4
d_call: -
cdr3_nt: TGTGCCAGCAGCTTGGTCGCGGGTATACTAAAAAACATTCAGTACTTC
cdr3_aa: CASSLVAGILKNIQYF

clone_size: -
v_call: TRBV28
j_call: TRBJ2-1
d_call: TRBD1
cdr3_nt: TGTGCCAGCACCTATCCGGGACAGGGGGGGAATGAGCAGTTCTTC
cdr3_aa: CASTYPGQGGNEQFF

clone_size: many
v_call: TRBV12-3/TRBV12-4
j_call: TRBJ2-5
d_call: TRBD1
cdr3_nt: TGTGCCAGCAGGGGACAGGGACCCAAAGAGACCCAGTACTTC
cdr3_aa: CASRGQGPKETQYF

clone_size: -
v_call: TRBV7-6
j_call: TRBJ2-3
d_call: -
cdr3_nt: TGTGCCAGCAGCTGGGTGGAAACAGATACGCAGTATTTT
cdr3_aa: CASSWVETDTQYF

clone_size: -
v_call: TRBV5-1
j_call: TRBJ2-7
d_call: -
cdr3_nt: TGCGCCAGCAGCTCCTCGCGCTCCTACGAGCAGTACTTC
cdr3_aa: CASSSSRSYEQYF

clone_size: few
v_call: TRBV24-1
j_call: TRBJ2-7
d_call: -
cdr3_nt: TGTGCCACCAGTGCTGTTGGGGACAATCTCTACGAGCAGTACTTC
cdr3_aa: CATSAVGDNLYEQYF

clone_size: few
v_call: TRBV6-2/TRBV6-3
j_call: TRBJ2-7
d_call: -
cdr3_nt: TGTGCCAGCAGTCCCATGACCTACGAGCAGTACTTC
cdr3_aa: CASSPMTYEQYF

clone_size: many
v_call: TRBV9
j_call: TRBJ2-7
d_call: TRBD1
cdr3_nt: TGTGCCAGCAGCGAGACAGGGAGCTCCTACGAGCAGTACTTC
cdr3_aa: CASSETGSSYEQYF

clone_size: few
v_call: TRBV5-5
j_call: TRBJ2-3
d_call: -
cdr3_nt: TGTGCCAGCAGCCCCCTCGCACCACCTAGCACAGATACGCAGTATTTT
cdr3_aa: CASSPLAPPSTDTQYF

clone_size: -
v_call: TRBV12-3/TRBV12-4
j_call: TRBJ2-1
d_call: -
cdr3_nt: TGTGCCAGCAGTTTCCGGGGGAAGGGTGGCTATGAGCAGTTCTTC
cdr3_aa: CASSFRGKGGYEQFF

clone_size: -
v_call: TRBV20-1
j_call: TRBJ1-6
d_call: -
cdr3_nt: TGCAGTGCTAGAGAGGCAGATAATTCACCCCTCCACTTT
cdr3_aa: CSAREADNSPLHF

clone_size: few
v_call: TRBV6-5
j_call: TRBJ2-7
d_call: TRBD1
cdr3_nt: TGTGCCAGCAGTTACTCCCTCCGGACAGGGAGAAACGAGCAGTACTTC
cdr3_aa: CASSYSLRTGRNEQYF

clone_size: few
v_call: TRBV29-1
j_call: TRBJ1-1
d_call: -
cdr3_nt: TGCAGCGTTGGAAGGGGGGCTGAAGCTTTCTTT
cdr3_aa: CSVGRGAEAFF

clone_size: few
v_call: TRBV20-1
j_call: TRBJ2-5
d_call: -
cdr3_nt: TGCAGTGCTAGTAGCCCGACAGGCGGAGAGACCCAGTACTTC
cdr3_aa: CSASSPTGGETQYF

clone_size: few
v_call: TRBV28
j_call: TRBJ1-1
d_call: -
cdr3_nt: TGTGCCAGCAGTTTATTTCCTGAAGCTTTCTTT
cdr3_aa: CASSLFPEAFF

clone_size: few
v_call: TRBV5-6
j_call: TRBJ1-6
d_call: -
cdr3_nt: TGTGCCAGCTACCTCCGCCGGGGCGGAGCCTATAATTCACCCCTCCACTTT
cdr3_aa: CASYLRRGGAYNSPLHF

clone_size: -
v_call: TRBV5-5
j_call: TRBJ1-2
d_call: -
cdr3_nt: TGTGCCAGCAGCTTGGAAAACTATGGCTATGGCTACACCTTC
cdr3_aa: CASSLENYGYGYTF

clone_size: few
v_call: TRBV29-1
j_call: TRBJ2-7
d_call: TRBD2
cdr3_nt: TGCAGCGTCGCTGGTGGGAGGGCCTACGAGCAGTACTTC
cdr3_aa: CSVAGGRAYEQYF

clone_size: few
v_call: TRBV4-2
j_call: TRBJ2-4
d_call: TRBD1
cdr3_nt: TGTGCCAGCAGCCAAGTTCAGGGACAGGGGGAAAACATTCAGTACTTC
cdr3_aa: CASSQVQGQGENIQYF

clone_size: -
v_call: TRBV9
j_call: TRBJ1-4
d_call: TRBD1
cdr3_nt: TGTGCCAGCAGCGGAGGACAGGTTAATGAAAAACTGTTTTTT
cdr3_aa: CASSGGQVNEKLFF

clone_size: few
v_call: TRBV20-1
j_call: TRBJ2-7
d_call: TRBD1
cdr3_nt: TGCAGTGCGGCCGGGACAGGGGCCCCCGGCTACGAGCAGTACTTC
cdr3_aa: CSAAGTGAPGYEQYF

clone_size: -
v_call: TRBV6-5
j_call: TRBJ2-1
d_call: TRBD2
cdr3_nt: TGTGCCAGCAGCCAGCGGGGGAGGAGCTCCTACAATGAGCAGTTCTTC
cdr3_aa: CASSQRGRSSYNEQFF

clone_size: -
v_call: TRBV21-1
j_call: TRBJ2-1
d_call: -
cdr3_nt: TGTGCCAGCAGCAAACTTTGGGGGGACTCCTACAATGAGCAGTTCTTC
cdr3_aa: CASSKLWGDSYNEQFF

clone_size: -
v_call: TRBV6-5
j_call: TRBJ2-7
d_call: -
cdr3_nt: TGTGCCAGCAGTTACTCAACAGGGTTAAAGGCCTACGAGCAGTACTTC
cdr3_aa: CASSYSTGLKAYEQYF